The 5 T cell receptor beta chains given below trace back to one sample, sequenced in a study of blood T cells in healthy people across ages. Combining a sample-barcoded 5' primer with a J-beta primer mix, a second PCR ran for roughly 7 to 12 cycles. One entry per CDR3 protein results from TCRdb running MiXCR on the 5' RACE reads. The sample holds 1.5 million to 2 million distinct CDR3 sequences, roughly 50% seen once. Sequencing was done on a sample of blood. These receptors were obtained from a woman between 35 and 50 years old in good health.

V and J are TRBV29-1 and TRBJ1-5, with TRBD1 identical over 7 bases. This CDR3 contains 12 residues. Germline V gene data show CDR1 as SQVTM and CDR2 as ANQGSEA. After removal of 6 bases from V and 6 bases from J, the junction contained 5 bases not matched to a gene. As DNA, the CDR3 is TGCAGCGTCGGACAGGTCGGTCAGCCCCAGCATTTT. This translates into CSVGQVGQPQHF.

As to this clonotype: Being one base from a much bigger clone, this may be a read error. The rearrangement joins TRBV10-3 to TRBJ2-1; TRBD1 agrees at 7 bases. V shed 6 bases and J 5 bases; nucleotides not matched to a gene: 10. There are 15 residues in the CDR3. Germline V gene lookup returns CDR1 ENHRY and CDR2 SYGVKD. CDR3 sequence reads: CAISTPGQPNNEQFF. The CDR3 bases are TGTGCCATCAGCACTCCGGGACAGCCCAACAATGAGCAGTTCTTC.

The genes are TRBV4-2 and TRBJ2-3; TRBD1 agrees at 7 bases. Trimming at V came to 4 bases and at J to 6 bases, leaving 10 bases not matched to a gene. Per germline, CDR1 LGHNA and CDR2 YNFKEQ. The CDR3 has 15 amino acids. In nucleotides, the CDR3 is TGTGCCAGCAGCCGGCTTACAGGGGCAGGGGATACGCAGTATTTT. Translated: CASSRLTGAGDTQYF.

V usage is TRBV20-1 and J usage is TRBJ2-5; TRBD1 matches 8 bases. The CDR3 covers 13 residues. The germline V gene has CDR1 DFQATT and CDR2 SNEGSKA (reference sequence). The V gene end was trimmed by 4 bases and the J gene end by 11 bases; junction bases not matched to a gene: 12. Here the CDR3 reads CSAIDRGKIEQYF. The CDR3 DNA follows: TGCAGTGCTATCGACAGGGGTAAAATTGAGCAGTACTTC.

J is TRBJ2-3 and V is TRBV20-1; TRBD2 is a possible D gene (6 bases). Germline loops: CDR1 DFQATT, CDR2 SNEGSKA (reference sequence). Deletions cut 1 base from V and 6 bases from J, with 11 bases between. This CDR3 spans 13 amino acids. The CDR3 is CSARVGGLDTQYF. CDR3 in DNA: TGCAGTGCTAGAGTAGGAGGGTTGGATACGCAGTATTTT.